The 32 T cell receptor beta chains reported below all come from one sample, sequenced in a study of neurological immune-mediated disorders. TCRdb re-derived calls from the 5' RACE reads in MiXCR, one entry per CDR3 protein. The sample has some 26,000 distinct CDR3 sequences, 2.5% to 4% seen once. The specimen sequenced was PBMCs. The receptors were sampled from a woman in her 30s with multiple sclerosis.

There are many counts of this clonotype. V gene TRBV5-1 combines with J gene TRBJ2-7; 12 bases line up with TRBD2. V gave up 4 bases and J gave up 7 bases; unmatched junction bases: 9. The V gene's germline CDR1 is SGHRS and CDR2 YFSETQ. This CDR3 spans 15 amino acids. CDR3 in DNA: TGCGCCAGCAGCCTGACTAGCGGGAGAGTAAGGGAGCAGTACTTC. Protein sequence: CASSLTSGRVREQYF.

On this clonotype itself: One base away lies a much larger clone, so this may be a sequencing read error. The J gene is TRBJ2-7, the V gene TRBV11-3; the D is unclear. The V gene lost 5 bases and the J gene lost 10 bases, with 12 bases spanning the gap. CDR3 length: 11 residues. Germline V gene lookup returns CDR1 SGHNT and CDR2 YENEEA. In DNA form, the CDR3 reads TGTGCCAGCAGCATCGGGTCCTTTCAGTACTTC. This codes for CASSIGSFQYF. The whole variable domain, remainder taken from reference TRBV11-3 and TRBJ2-7, is EAGVVQSPRYKIIEKKQPVAFWCNPISGHNTLYWYLQNLGQGPELLIRYENEEAVDDSQLPKDRFSAERLKGVDSTLKIQPAELGDSAVYLCASSIGSFQYFGPGTRLTVT.

This clonotype was seen at least ten times. The rearrangement uses TRBV4-2 and TRBJ2-3; D gene unclear. This CDR3 spans 15 amino acids. Trimming left V 6 bases short and J 5 bases short, with 18 bases between. Germline assignment: CDR1 LGHNA and CDR2 YNFKEQ. CDR3: CASSLTHTSRDTQYF. The CDR3 region has the DNA TGTGCCAGCAGTTTGACCCATACTTCCAGAGATACGCAGTATTTT.

This clonotype showed up many times. The chain has TRBV11-2 and TRBJ2-4; 9 bases are shared with TRBD1. Germline values: CDR1 SGHAT, CDR2 FQNNGV. Losses at the gene ends were 5 bases for V and 10 bases for J; bases not matched to a gene: 9. The CDR3 spans 14 residues. The CDR3 sequence: CASSTIQGALIQYF. CDR3 DNA: TGTGCCAGCAGCACCATACAGGGGGCCCTTATTCAGTACTTC.

In this sample, this clonotype turned up many times. The chain recombines TRBV7-9 with TRBJ1-4, with no clear D. Trimming took off 6 bases at V and 8 bases at J, with 16 bases between the two ends. CDR3 length: 14 amino acids. Germline CDR1 reads SEHNR; CDR2 reads FQNEAQ (reference sequence). In nucleotides, the CDR3 is TGTGCCAGCAGTCCGGGAGGATATGGCGAAAAACTGTTTTTT. Amino acid sequence: CASSPGGYGEKLFF.

This clonotype was observed many times. V usage is TRBV27 and J usage is TRBJ2-5, with TRBD1 as a possible D gene (6 bases). In germline, CDR1 is MNHEY, CDR2 SMNVEV (reference sequence). Trimming stripped 5 bases from V and 0 bases from J, with 19 bases between. The CDR3 sequence is 17 residues long. This CDR3 reads CASSQGRQDLYQETQYF. The CDR3 bases are TGTGCCAGCAGTCAGGGGAGACAGGATTTGTACCAAGAGACCCAGTACTTC.

At least ten counts were recorded for this clonotype. The junction does not match germline at one end; this may be a read error. V usage is TRBV12-3 or TRBV12-4 and J usage is TRBJ1-5, with unresolved D. The CDR3 is made up of 14 amino acids. The CDR3 nucleotides read TGTGCCAGCAGTTTAGAAGGTTGGAGGTTGTCCCAGAATTTT. Translation gives CASSLEGWRLSQNF.

There are many counts of this clonotype. The chain employs TRBV7-8 and TRBJ2-3; 7 bases match TRBD2. This CDR3 spans 16 amino acids. From germline, CDR1 is SGHVS and CDR2 FQNEAQ. Trimming at V came to 4 bases and at J to 4 bases, leaving 11 bases not matched to a gene. The CDR3 spells CASSSRMGGIPDTQYF. CDR3 sequence (DNA): TGTGCCAGCAGCTCCCGAATGGGGGGGATCCCAGATACGCAGTATTTT.

This clonotype appeared many times. This chain links TRBV20-1 with TRBJ2-7; weak D call: TRBD1 (6 bases). The CDR3 runs 12 residues. The germline V gene encodes CDR1 DFQATT and CDR2 SNEGSKA (reference sequence). V gave up 6 bases and J gave up 3 bases, with 12 bases separating them. CDR3 in amino acids: CSATDRFYEQYF. CDR3 DNA sequence: TGCAGTGCCACCGACAGGTTCTACGAGCAGTACTTC.

This clonotype was counted many times. The chain joins TRBV12-3 or TRBV12-4 to TRBJ2-7; D not certain. This CDR3 is 15 amino acids long. Trimming shortened V by 1 base and J by 4 bases, and 14 bases separated the two germline ends. The CDR3 coding sequence is TGTGCCAGCAGTTTAGGCAGCCAAACTCCATACGAGCAGTACTTC. This translates into CASSLGSQTPYEQYF.

This clonotype has a count of ten or more. V is TRBV20-1 and J is TRBJ2-7; D not resolved. This CDR3 is built from 13 residues. Trimming removed 0 bases from V and 1 base from J, with 7 bases in between. The germline V gene has CDR1 DFQATT and CDR2 SNEGSKA (reference sequence). In DNA form, the CDR3 reads TGCAGTGCTAGAGATCATAGGTCCTACGAGCAGTACTTC. Amino acids: CSARDHRSYEQYF.

This clonotype has a count of ten or more. The J gene is TRBJ2-5, the V gene TRBV5-1; weak D call: TRBD2 (5 bases). The CDR3 extends over 13 amino acids. Germline V gene sequence: CDR1 SGHRS, CDR2 YFSETQ. Trimming took 2 bases from V and 3 from J, leaving 8 bases between them. The CDR3 DNA sequence: TGCGCCAGCAGCTTATACGGGGAAGAGACCCAGTACTTC. This translates into CASSLYGEETQYF.

This clonotype was recorded at least ten times. This may be a read error, as it is one base from a much larger clone. The chain uses TRBV20-1 and TRBJ2-3; D assignment may be TRBD1 or TRBD2 (5 bases each). The CDR3 is 14 residues long. Trimming shortened V by 4 bases and J by 6 bases, and 17 bases separated the two germline ends. The germline CDR1 and CDR2 sequences are DFQATT and SNEGSKA (reference sequence). In DNA, the CDR3 is TGCAGTGCTATACCGGCTAGAGGGGTGGATACGCAGTATTTT. It codes for CSAIPARGVDTQYF.

This clonotype was seen at least ten times. V and J are TRBV7-2 and TRBJ2-7; tentatively, D is TRBD2 (5 bases). V lost 1 base and J lost 7, with 14 bases in between. Germline CDR1 is SGHTA and CDR2 is FQGNSA. The CDR3 is made up of 14 amino acids. For the CDR3, the DNA is TGTGCCAGCAGCTTAGAATTTGGAGGTAAAGAGCAGTACTTC. It translates to CASSLEFGGKEQYF.

There are many counts of this clonotype. The genes are TRBV6-1 and TRBJ1-1; D is uncertain. CDR1 and CDR2 (germline): MNHNS, SASEGT. The CDR3 has 12 residues. V lost 7 bases and J lost 1, with 7 bases in between. CDR3: CASTRQNTEAFF. DNA of the CDR3: TGTGCCAGCACCCGACAGAACACTGAAGCTTTCTTT.

In its sample, this clonotype was seen many times. The genes are TRBV6-4 and TRBJ2-3; 9 positions agree with TRBD2. V shed 9 bases and J 1 base; nucleotides not matched to a gene: 8. Germline V gene sequence: CDR1 MRHNA, CDR2 SNTAGT. The CDR3 totals 15 residues. CDR3 in DNA: TGTGCCAGTGCAGTTATAGCGGGGGGCACAGATACGCAGTATTTT. As protein: CASAVIAGGTDTQYF.

In its sample, this clonotype was seen a few times. The CDR3 sequence is CASSLATAGTSGRTQYF. Written as DNA, the CDR3 is TGCGCCAGCAGCTTGGCCACGGCAGGGACTAGCGGGAGGACGCAGTATTTT. The chain combines TRBV5-1 with TRBJ2-3; TRBD2 aligns across 15 bases. CDR1 and CDR2 from the germline V gene are SGHRS and YFSETQ. V lost 0 bases and J lost 9; bases outside the gene matches: 8. CDR3 length: 17 amino acids. Full variable domain (outside the CDR3, taken from reference TRBV5-1 and TRBJ2-3): KAGVTQTPRYLIKTRGQQVTLSCSPISGHRSVSWYQQTPGQGLQFLFEYFSETQRNKGNFPGRFSGRQFSNSRSEMNVSTLELGDSALYLCASSLATAGTSGRTQYFGPGTRLTVL.

Within the sample, this clonotype is medium-sized. V is TRBV5-5 and J is TRBJ2-2, with 10 bases identical to TRBD1. Germline V lookup: CDR1 SGHKS, CDR2 YYEKEE (reference sequence). The CDR3 is 15 amino acids. V gave up 6 bases and J gave up 6 bases; unmatched junction bases: 8. Here the CDR3 DNA reads TGTGCCAGCATCCCGGGACAGGGGTTCTCCGGGGAGCTGTTTTTT. Protein sequence: CASIPGQGFSGELFF.

About this clonotype: A junction boundary mismatches the germline segment, possibly from a read error. This sequence joins TRBV6-5 and TRBJ1-5, with D possibly being TRBD1 (6 bases). CDR3 length: 14 amino acids. Germline CDR1 is MNHEY and CDR2 is SVGAGI. The CDR3 protein is CASRAGLAPGAQNF. CDR3 DNA sequence: TGTGCCAGCAGAGCAGGGTTGGCCCCAGGGGCCCAGAATTTT.

This clonotype turned up a few times. The chain employs TRBV18 and TRBJ2-7, with 7 bases aligning to TRBD2. The CDR3 contains 17 residues. Trimming removed 3 bases from V and 2 bases from J; junction bases left unmatched: 13. Per the germline V gene, CDR1 is KGHSH and CDR2 is LQKENI. CDR3: CASSPLGASGSPYEQYF. DNA of the CDR3: TGTGCCAGCTCACCCCTTGGGGCTAGCGGTTCTCCCTACGAGCAGTACTTC.

By its share, this clonotype is medium-sized. This chain joins TRBV5-1 and TRBJ2-1, with 9 bases aligning to TRBD2. Unmatched junction bases numbered 11, after V lost 4 bases and J lost 3 bases. This CDR3 comprises 17 residues. Germline loops: CDR1 SGHRS, CDR2 YFSETQ. The CDR3: CASSPRGSGRVYNEQFF. The CDR3 DNA sequence: TGCGCCAGCAGCCCCCGGGGTAGCGGGAGAGTCTACAATGAGCAGTTCTTC.

The sample holds many counts of this clonotype. CDR3: CASSIGQGTEAFF. CDR3 coding DNA: TGTGCCAGTAGTATTGGACAGGGGACTGAAGCTTTCTTT. The J gene is TRBJ1-1, the V gene TRBV19; 9 nucleotides match TRBD1. The CDR3 spans 13 residues. Germline lookup yields CDR1 LNHDA and CDR2 SQIVND (reference sequence). The V and J ends lost 3 bases and 5 bases, in that order; junction bases with no gene match: 1.

Many counts were recorded for this clonotype. The chain joins TRBV7-9 to TRBJ2-1; D gene unclear. Trimming took off 2 bases at V and 7 bases at J, with 12 bases between the two ends. This CDR3 comprises 14 residues. Germline-derived CDR1 and CDR2 are SEHNR and FQNEAQ (reference sequence). The CDR3 is CASSLTLTLNEQFF. The CDR3, as DNA: TGTGCCAGCAGCTTAACTCTCACCCTGAATGAGCAGTTCTTC.

This clonotype was recorded many times. V gene TRBV6-6 combines with J gene TRBJ2-3, with D unclear. CDR1 and CDR2 (germline): MNHNY, SVGAGI (reference sequence). This CDR3 contains 11 residues. Trimming left V 2 bases short and J 7 bases short, with 4 bases between. The CDR3 reads CASSYPNTQYF. Here the CDR3 DNA reads TGTGCCAGCAGTTACCCCAATACGCAGTATTTT.

This clonotype was observed many times. Its ends do not fully match the called genes, so a read error is possible. The V and J genes are TRBV20-1 and TRBJ1-6; 8 positions agree with TRBD1. The CDR3 covers 14 residues. Germline CDR1 DFQATT, CDR2 SNEGSKA (reference sequence). CDR3 nucleotide sequence: TGCAGTGCCACCCCCGGACAGGGACACTCACCCCTCAACTTT. This gives the protein CSATPGQGHSPLNF.

Many counts were recorded for this clonotype. The V and J genes are TRBV5-1 and TRBJ1-5; D is possibly TRBD1 (5 bases). Trimming pared 0 bases from V and 2 bases from J, leaving 9 bases between. Germline-derived CDR1 and CDR2 are SGHRS and YFSETQ. The CDR3 is 15 residues long. The CDR3 DNA reads TGCGCCAGCAGCTTGGAGGGGTCGGGCAATCAGCCCCAGCATTTT. As protein: CASSLEGSGNQPQHF.

This clonotype was seen ten or more times. J is TRBJ2-1 and V is TRBV3-1, with 9 bases lining up with TRBD2. Germline assignment: CDR1 LGHDT and CDR2 YNNKEL (reference sequence). V trimming: 4 bases; J trimming: 7 bases; junction bases outside the gene matches: 8. CDR3 length equals 15 residues. The CDR3 DNA reads TGTGCCAGCAGCCTACGCGGGAGGGATGCTAATGAGCAGTTCTTC. Translated: CASSLRGRDANEQFF.

This clonotype has ten or more counts. V usage is TRBV7-2 and J usage is TRBJ2-5; 7 bases map to TRBD2. The CDR3 has 13 residues. V dropped 3 bases and J dropped 5; count of bases not matched to a gene: 3. Germline CDR1 reads SGHTA; CDR2 reads FQGNSA. The CDR3 loop is CASSLGSGETQYF. The CDR3 region has the DNA TGTGCCAGCAGCTTGGGTAGCGGGGAGACCCAGTACTTC.

This clonotype came up many times. The chain has TRBV12-3 or TRBV12-4 and TRBJ1-1; weak D call: TRBD1 (5 bases). CDR3 size: 13 residues. V was pared by 6 bases and J by 10 bases, with 18 bases between. The CDR3 spells CASSWDGTYSAFF. In nucleotides, the CDR3 is TGTGCCAGCAGCTGGGACGGGACTTATTCAGCTTTCTTT.

This clonotype has a count of ten or more. V usage is TRBV20-1 and J usage is TRBJ2-5; TRBD1 is a possible D gene (6 bases). This CDR3 contains 14 residues. Deletions cut 3 bases from V and 1 base from J, with 12 bases between. Per the germline V gene, CDR1 is DFQATT and CDR2 is SNEGSKA (reference sequence). CDR3 amino acids: CSASGDNVQETQYF. CDR3 nucleotide sequence: TGCAGTGCTAGTGGGGACAACGTCCAAGAGACCCAGTACTTC.

This clonotype was recorded many times. CDR3 bases: TGCAGTGCTAGCACCGGGGACAATGAGCAGTTCTTC. Translating it yields CSASTGDNEQFF. This sequence joins TRBV20-1 and TRBJ2-1; TRBD2 is a possible D gene (5 bases). From germline, CDR1 is DFQATT and CDR2 SNEGSKA (reference sequence). The V gene lost 3 bases and the J gene lost 5 bases, with 8 bases spanning the gap. The CDR3 runs 12 residues.

This clonotype occurred many times. The chain couples TRBV6-5 to TRBJ2-1; D is uncertain. The V gene's germline CDR1 is MNHEY and CDR2 SVGAGI. The germline V and J ends were trimmed by 0 bases and 9 bases, with 12 bases remaining between them. This CDR3 has 14 residues. Written as DNA, the CDR3 is TGTGCCAGCAGTTACTCGAAGGTATTCGGTGAGCAGTTCTTC. This encodes CASSYSKVFGEQFF.